The source of this T cell receptor beta chain is a study of shared clonotypes between healthy human individuals. The V gene lost 2 bases and the J gene lost 4 bases, with 23 bases spanning the gap. The CDR3 is 19 amino acids. The germline gives CDR1 MDHEN, CDR2 SYDVKM. This clone was observed once. Here immunoSEQ multiplex PCR was the method, and the copy in TCRdb shows in-frame clones only, minus some. The repertoire includes approximately 2,000,000 clones, just under 95% of them detected once, and approximately 0.39% sits in the top ten. The sequence was obtained from a man aged 18 to 29 in good health. Some clones in this sample may be carry-over from other donors' samples. Sequencing used naive CD4+ T cells from PBMCs. Subset in this sample: CD45RA+ positively selected. This chain joins TRBV28 and TRBJ1-4; perhaps TRBD1 as D (5 bases). The DNA of the CDR3 is TGTGCCAGCAGTTTACTTTATAAGGAGGGGACTTGGGGTAATGAAAAACTGTTTTTT. Its protein is CASSLLYKEGTWGNEKLFF.